One and the same sample provided the 18 T cell receptor beta chains below, sequenced in a study of blood T cells in healthy people across ages. The authors ran a second PCR of 7 to 11 cycles using a sample-barcoded 5' primer and a J-beta primer mix. From the 5' RACE reads, TCRdb called clonotypes with MiXCR, one entry per CDR3 protein. In the table there are hundreds of thousands of distinct CDR3 sequences, 56% of which are singletons. Material: blood. The receptors here all came from a man aged 35 to 55 in good health.

The chain has TRBV5-5 and TRBJ2-5, with D maybe TRBD2 (5 bases). The J call may be in error: the DNA end matches TRBJ2-1 better. CDR1 and CDR2 (germline): SGHKS, YYEKEE (reference sequence). The CDR3 covers 13 residues. The CDR3 DNA sequence: TGTGCCAGCAGCGCCATGGGAGTCCAAGAGCAGTTCTTC. It yields the protein CASSAMGVQEQFF.

CDR3 region: CASSPADFYGYTF. CDR3 sequence (DNA): TGTGCCAGCAGCCCGGCGGACTTCTATGGCTACACCTTC. The chain couples TRBV7-2 to TRBJ1-2; D remains unclear. The CDR3 runs to 13 residues. Germline loops: CDR1 SGHTA, CDR2 FQGNSA. V was pared by 5 bases and J by 4 bases, with 11 bases between.

The chain couples TRBV10-3 to TRBJ2-1; either TRBD1 or TRBD2 may fit D (5 bases each). CDR1 is ENHRY and CDR2 is SYGVKD in the germline V gene. CDR3 size: 13 residues. V lost 9 bases and J 4 bases, leaving 13 bases between the germline ends. The CDR3 region is CAIGAGKYNEQFF. In DNA form, the CDR3 reads TGTGCCATTGGGGCGGGTAAATACAATGAGCAGTTCTTC.

This clonotype has more than one count but fewer than ten. This chain links TRBV5-5 with TRBJ1-5; D remains ambiguous. This CDR3 is 14 amino acids long. The V end lost 0 bases, the J end lost 1 base, and 5 bases lay between the germline ends. In germline, CDR1 is SGHKS, CDR2 YYEKEE (reference sequence). CDR3 DNA sequence: TGTGCCAGCAGCTTGGGTCACAGCAATCAGCCCCAGCATTTT. Its translation: CASSLGHSNQPQHF. Drawing the rest from reference TRBV5-5 and TRBJ1-5, the complete variable domain is DAGVTQSPTHLIKTRGQQVTLRCSPISGHKSVSWYQQVLGQGPQFIFQYYEKEERGRGNFPDRFSARQFPNYSSELNVNALLLGDSALYLCASSLGHSNQPQHFGDGTRLSIL.

V gene TRBV24-1 combines with J gene TRBJ2-7; a possible D gene is TRBD2 (6 bases). The germline V and J ends were trimmed by 4 bases and 7 bases, with 22 bases remaining between them. The germline CDR1 and CDR2 sequences are KGHDR and SFDVKD. The CDR3 length is 16 residues. Here the CDR3 reads CATSDPGTAIYDEQYF. The CDR3 nucleotides read TGTGCCACCAGTGACCCCGGGACTGCTATCTACGATGAGCAGTACTTC.

The chain combines TRBV9 with TRBJ1-2; the D gene is possibly TRBD1 (6 bases). The CDR3 totals 16 residues. CDR1 and CDR2 from the germline V gene are SGDLS and YYNGEE. The V and J ends lost 2 bases and 8 bases respectively, with 22 bases between them. The CDR3 DNA is TGTGCCAGCAGCGTCACAGGGTCTCTTCTCCCGGGAGGCTACACCTTC. As protein: CASSVTGSLLPGGYTF. The whole variable domain, remainder taken from reference TRBV9 and TRBJ1-2, is DSGVTQTPKHLITATGQRVTLRCSPRSGDLSVYWYQQSLDQGLQFLIQYYNGEERAKGNILERFSAQQFPDLHSELNLSSLELGDSALYFCASSVTGSLLPGGYTFGSGTRLTVV.

The CDR3 reads CASSFGTGRPNTDTQYF. Here the CDR3 DNA reads TGTGCCAGCAGCTTTGGGACAGGGCGTCCCAACACAGATACGCAGTATTTT. V is TRBV7-2 and J is TRBJ2-3, with TRBD1 matching over 9 bases. The ends lost 3 bases at V and 2 bases at J; junction bases unmatched: 9. The CDR3 sequence is 17 residues long. Germline CDR1 and CDR2: SGHTA and FQGNSA.

This clonotype appeared a single time. J is TRBJ2-3 and V is TRBV3-1; D is unclear. The CDR3 has 16 amino acids. Trimming left V 5 bases short and J 0 bases short, with 15 bases between. Germline V CDR1 and CDR2: LGHDT, YNNKEL (reference sequence). CDR3 DNA: TGTGCCAGCAGCTTCGCCCAGTTGTCTAGCACAGATACGCAGTATTTT. Translated, it gives CASSFAQLSSTDTQYF.

This clonotype was observed a handful of times. In DNA form, the CDR3 reads TGTGCCAGCAGCAGAGGGACAGGGGAATCCTATGGCTACACCTTC. Translated: CASSRGTGESYGYTF. The chain carries TRBV7-2 and TRBJ1-2; 10 bases map to TRBD1. The trim removed 5 bases at V and 4 bases at J, leaving 7 bases unmatched. The CDR3 runs 15 residues. CDR1 SGHTA and CDR2 FQGNSA come from the germline V gene.

V usage is TRBV25-1 and J usage is TRBJ1-2; no reliable D call. The CDR3 spans 11 residues. CDR1 MGHDK and CDR2 SYGVNS come from the germline V gene. V was shortened by 7 bases and J by 4 bases, with 7 bases between the two germline ends. DNA for the CDR3: TGTGCCAGCAAGGGTGGCTATGGCTACACCTTC. This sequence encodes CASKGGYGYTF.

In DNA, the CDR3 is TGTGCCAGCAGCACCAACCTGGGACAGGGGGCGGAGGGCTACACCTTC. Its translation is CASSTNLGQGAEGYTF. The chain combines TRBV7-9 with TRBJ1-2; 12 bases agree with TRBD1. The germline V gene encodes CDR1 SEHNR and CDR2 FQNEAQ (reference sequence). CDR3 length: 16 residues. J was trimmed by 8 bases and V by 5 bases; bases with no gene match: 12.

The chain links TRBV7-2 to TRBJ2-5; D assignment may be TRBD1 or TRBD2 (5 bases each). The CDR3 length is 14 residues. Germline-derived CDR1 and CDR2 are SGHTA and FQGNSA. V lost 0 bases, J lost 5 bases, and 10 bases lay in between. The CDR3 DNA reads as TGTGCCAGCAGCTTAGCGGGGGAGCGGGAGACCCAGTACTTC. This translates into CASSLAGERETQYF.

V gene TRBV12-3 or TRBV12-4 combines with J gene TRBJ1-5; D not resolved. The CDR3 spans 14 residues. The ends were cut back, 6 bases at V and 6 bases at J, with 15 bases in the middle. The CDR3 reads CASSLDTGSQPQHF. The CDR3 DNA sequence: TGTGCCAGCAGCCTCGACACCGGCAGTCAGCCCCAGCATTTT.

The rearrangement links TRBV29-1 to TRBJ2-3, with D unclear. This CDR3 has 13 residues. The V end was cut by 3 bases, the J end by 1 base, with 8 bases between. CDR1 is SQVTM, CDR2 ANQGSEA, per germline. The CDR3: CSVDWQGTDTQYF. The CDR3 nucleotides are TGCAGCGTTGATTGGCAGGGCACAGATACGCAGTATTTT.

The sample holds many counts of this clonotype. The genes are TRBV28 and TRBJ2-7, with 10 bases matching TRBD2. Germline values: CDR1 MDHEN, CDR2 SYDVKM. The ends lost 4 bases at V and 4 bases at J; junction bases unmatched: 4. The CDR3 is 14 residues long. CDR3 sequence reads: CASSSPGLAYEQYF. In DNA form, the CDR3 reads TGTGCCAGCAGTTCCCCGGGACTAGCGTACGAGCAGTACTTC.

J is TRBJ2-3 and V is TRBV5-1; no clear D. Trimming stripped 7 bases from V and 5 bases from J, with 11 bases between. Germline V gene lookup returns CDR1 SGHRS and CDR2 YFSETQ. The CDR3 loop spans 12 amino acids. The CDR3 DNA is TGCGCCAGCCATATGCTAGGAGATACGCAGTATTTT. As protein: CASHMLGDTQYF.

The chain recombines TRBV5-1 with TRBJ1-2; 7 nucleotides agree with TRBD1. Germline V gives CDR1 SGHRS, CDR2 YFSETQ. This CDR3 is 15 amino acids long. V was pared by 0 bases and J by 3 bases, with 5 bases of the junction left unmatched. CDR3 nucleotides: TGCGCCAGCAGCTTGGGGGGGACAGCAGACTATGGCTACACCTTC. Residues: CASSLGGTADYGYTF. Full variable domain (rest looked up from reference TRBV5-1 and TRBJ1-2): KAGVTQTPRYLIKTRGQQVTLSCSPISGHRSVSWYQQTPGQGLQFLFEYFSETQRNKGNFPGRFSGRQFSNSRSEMNVSTLELGDSALYLCASSLGGTADYGYTFGSGTRLTVV.

This CDR3 reads CASSLYSETQYF. CDR3 in DNA: TGTGCCAGCAGTTTATACTCAGAGACCCAGTACTTC. The rearrangement joins TRBV28 to TRBJ2-5, with D unclear. The CDR3 runs to 12 residues. V lost 1 base to trimming and J lost 4 bases, with 4 bases between them. CDR1 is MDHEN and CDR2 is SYDVKM in the germline V gene.